The clone carrying this TCR beta chain has only a few counts. CDR3 length equals 13 residues. The V gene lost 3 bases and the J gene lost 2 bases, with 7 bases spanning the gap. Germline V CDR1 and CDR2: SGHTA, FQGTGA. Authors' methods: From reference gene primer amplification, estimates of nucleated cell counts were derived. Some clones are missing from TCRdb's copy, which holds only in-frame ones; the method was immunoSEQ multiplex PCR. V, J and clone size reflect that table, while D and trimming were determined from the DNA. This table has 230,000 or so clones, around 90% appearing once. The entry originates in a study of blood T cell repertoires in COVID-19. Study information: T cells, B-cell-depleted T cells, or PBMCs provided the cDNA or gDNA that served as material.

Seattle patients were enrolled during active infection and followed longitudinally. The clonotype was recovered from an older woman with COVID-19, enrolled during active disease. The sequenced sample consisted of peripheral blood. The chain is built from TRBV7-3 and TRBJ1-2; D is possibly TRBD1 (5 bases). In DNA form, the CDR3 reads TGTGCCAGCAGCTTGACAGTGAACTATGGCTACACCTTC. Amino acid sequence: CASSLTVNYGYTF.